The clone carrying this TCR beta chain was recorded many times. The antigen is unknown. This sample stems from a study of T-cell reconstitution after alpha-beta-depleted transplantation in children. For TCRbeta, the library was prepared with unique molecular identifiers. MiXCR, run by TCRdb on the PCR reads, gives a single entry per CDR3 protein. The sample shows 600,000 or so distinct CDR3 sequences, 23% of them seen only once. Regarding the study as a whole: Recipient T cells and thymic progenitors that survived were the source of the high TCRbeta diversity seen at day 60 in some patients. Once a year had passed after transplant, T-cell counts and diversity came mostly from newly produced T cells.

The clonotype was recovered from a boy less than two years old who had a stem cell transplant for acute myeloid leukemia, so the T cells may come from the graft donor. The sample in question was PBMCs, mostly from graft donor cells, obtained 360 days after TCRalphabeta/CD19-depleted stem cell transplant.

Here the CDR3 reads CASSQRDRGGADTQYF. CDR3 in DNA: TGCGCCAGCAGCCAACGGGACAGGGGAGGAGCAGATACGCAGTATTTT. The chain carries TRBV4-1 and TRBJ2-3, with 10 bases matching TRBD1. The V segment lost 2 bases and the J segment 4 bases; nucleotides outside the gene matches: 6. This CDR3 contains 16 residues. Looked up from germline, CDR1 is MGHRA and CDR2 is YSYEKL.